This TCR beta chain was sequenced for a study of PD-L1 blockade in urothelial cancer. Study background: Atezolizumab, begun by patients in the mid-2010s, was given at 1,200 mg intravenously every 3 weeks. Researchers found blood samples held a median of roughly 140,000 T cells. Overall study findings and caveats: Pretreatment TCR clonality in blood, when below the median, was predictive of better survival.

With regard to this clone: Antigen unknown.

Into every PCR, synthetic TCR analog templates were spiked. Sequencing used immunoSEQ multiplex PCR; TCRdb keeps in-frame clones, though not all of them. The top ten hold 5.5% to 7.5% of the sample, which has about 81,000 clones, about 85% seen once. V lost 6 bases and J lost 2; bases outside the gene matches: 7. The CDR3 has 15 residues. Germline CDR1 SGHNT, CDR2 YYREEE (reference sequence). Specified time point: pretreatment peripheral blood. The sequences come from PBMCs, collected around atezolizumab (anti-PD-L1) treatment. V is TRBV5-4 and J is TRBJ1-4; 7 bases match TRBD1. This clonotype originated in a middle-aged man with urothelial cancer. This CDR3 is CASNQGGATNEKLFF. The CDR3 bases are TGTGCCAGCAACCAGGGGGGAGCTACTAATGAAAAACTGTTTTTT.